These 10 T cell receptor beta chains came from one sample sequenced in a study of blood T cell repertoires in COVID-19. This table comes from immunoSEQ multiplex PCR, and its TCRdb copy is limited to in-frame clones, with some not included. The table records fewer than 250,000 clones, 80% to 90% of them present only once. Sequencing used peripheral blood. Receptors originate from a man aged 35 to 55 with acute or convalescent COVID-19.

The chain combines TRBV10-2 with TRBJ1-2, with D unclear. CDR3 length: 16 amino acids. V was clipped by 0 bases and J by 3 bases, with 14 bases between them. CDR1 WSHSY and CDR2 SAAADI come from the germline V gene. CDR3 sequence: CASSESGGGGHYGYTF. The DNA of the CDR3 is TGCGCCAGCAGTGAGTCGGGTGGAGGCGGTCACTATGGCTACACCTTC.

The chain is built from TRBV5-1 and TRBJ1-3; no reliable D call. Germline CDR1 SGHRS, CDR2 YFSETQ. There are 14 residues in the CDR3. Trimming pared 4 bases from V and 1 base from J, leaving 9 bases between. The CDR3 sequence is CASSPTLSGNTIYF. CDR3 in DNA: TGCGCCAGCAGCCCGACTTTATCTGGAAACACCATATATTTT.

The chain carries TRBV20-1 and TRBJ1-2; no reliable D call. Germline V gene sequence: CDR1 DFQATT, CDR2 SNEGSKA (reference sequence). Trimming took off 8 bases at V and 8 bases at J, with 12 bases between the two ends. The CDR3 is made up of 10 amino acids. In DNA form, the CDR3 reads TGCAGTCCCCCCAGCGGCGGCTACACCTTC. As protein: CSPPSGGYTF.

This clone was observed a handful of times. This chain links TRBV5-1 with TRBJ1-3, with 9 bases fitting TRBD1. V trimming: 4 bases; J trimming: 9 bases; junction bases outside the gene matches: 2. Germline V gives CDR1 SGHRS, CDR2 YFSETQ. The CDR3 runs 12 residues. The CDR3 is CASSTDRGTIYF. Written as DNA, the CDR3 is TGCGCCAGCAGCACGGACAGGGGCACCATATATTTT.

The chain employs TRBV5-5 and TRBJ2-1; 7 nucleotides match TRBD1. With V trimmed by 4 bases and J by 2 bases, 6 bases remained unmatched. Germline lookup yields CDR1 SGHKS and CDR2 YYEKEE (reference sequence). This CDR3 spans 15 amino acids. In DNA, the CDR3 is TGTGCCAGCAGCCAACAGGGGTCAACCTACAATGAGCAGTTCTTC. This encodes CASSQQGSTYNEQFF.

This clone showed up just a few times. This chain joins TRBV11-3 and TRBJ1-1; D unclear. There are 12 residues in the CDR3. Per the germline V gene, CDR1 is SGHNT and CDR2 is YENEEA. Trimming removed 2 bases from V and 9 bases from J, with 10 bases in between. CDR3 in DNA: TGTGCCAGCAGCTTACGAGACGACAAAGCTTTCTTT. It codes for CASSLRDDKAFF.

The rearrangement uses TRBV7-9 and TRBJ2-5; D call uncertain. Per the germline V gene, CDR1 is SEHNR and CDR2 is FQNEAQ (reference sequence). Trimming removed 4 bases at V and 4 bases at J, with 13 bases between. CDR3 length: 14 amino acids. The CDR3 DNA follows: TGTGCCAGCAGCTCCCTCCAAGCCCGAGAGACCCAGTACTTC. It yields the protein CASSSLQARETQYF.

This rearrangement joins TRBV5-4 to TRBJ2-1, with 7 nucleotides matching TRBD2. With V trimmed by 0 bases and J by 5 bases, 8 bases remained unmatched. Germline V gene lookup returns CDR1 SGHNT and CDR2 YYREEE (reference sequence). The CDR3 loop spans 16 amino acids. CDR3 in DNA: TGTGCCAGCAGCTTGGCAACTGGACTAGGCCACAATGAGCAGTTCTTC. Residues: CASSLATGLGHNEQFF. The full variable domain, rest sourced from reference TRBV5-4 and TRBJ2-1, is ETGVTQSPTHLIKTRGQQVTLRCSSQSGHNTVSWYQQALGQGPQFIFQYYREEENGRGNFPPRFSGLQFPNYSSELNVNALELDDSALYLCASSLATGLGHNEQFFGPGTRLTVL.

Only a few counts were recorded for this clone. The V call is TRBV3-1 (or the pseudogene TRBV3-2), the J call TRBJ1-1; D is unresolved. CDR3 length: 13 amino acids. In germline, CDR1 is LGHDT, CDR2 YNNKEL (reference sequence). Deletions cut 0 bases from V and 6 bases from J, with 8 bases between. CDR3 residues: CASSQDGRAEAFF. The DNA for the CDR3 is TGTGCCAGCAGCCAAGATGGGAGGGCTGAAGCTTTCTTT.

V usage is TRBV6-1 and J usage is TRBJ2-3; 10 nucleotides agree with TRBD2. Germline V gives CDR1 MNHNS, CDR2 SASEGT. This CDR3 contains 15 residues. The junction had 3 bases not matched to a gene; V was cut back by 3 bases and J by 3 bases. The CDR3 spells CASSEERGGTDTQYF. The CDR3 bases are TGTGCCAGCAGTGAGGAGCGGGGGGGGACAGATACGCAGTATTTT.